The 13 T cell receptor beta chains listed next were all sequenced from one sample in a study of Tregs in tolerant kidney transplant recipients. TCRdb's table, derived via immunoSEQ multiplex PCR, lists solely in-frame clones and lacks some. Altogether 85,000 to 100,000 clones are present, approximately 93% being singletons, with the ten largest covering 0.46%. This material consisted of CD4+ T cells from blood, taken before the transplant. Receptor source: a human donor who received a combined kidney and bone marrow transplant.

This sequence joins TRBV9 and TRBJ2-7, with D possibly matching TRBD1 (6 bases). The V and J ends lost 2 bases and 5 bases respectively, with 17 bases between them. The CDR3 consists of 15 residues. Germline CDR1 and CDR2: SGDLS and YYNGEE. CDR3 nucleotides: TGTGCCAGCAGCGTTGGGGGCGCTTGGTTCCACGAGCAGTACTTC. Amino acids: CASSVGGAWFHEQYF.

This clone has a single count. J is TRBJ2-1 and V is TRBV27; D is ambiguous. The CDR3 is 13 amino acids. Looked up from germline, CDR1 is MNHEY and CDR2 is SMNVEV (reference sequence). The ends were cut back, 8 bases at V and 7 bases at J, with 15 bases in the middle. CDR3 bases: TGTGCCAGCCGCTCAGACTTCGAGAATGAGCAGTTCTTC. Amino acid sequence: CASRSDFENEQFF.

The CDR3 nucleotides are TGTGCCAGCAGCTGGGGACAGGGATTGCACACTGAAGCTTTCTTT. Translated: CASSWGQGLHTEAFF. The V call is TRBV7-2, the J call TRBJ1-1; 9 positions agree with TRBD1. The CDR3 has 15 amino acids. V gave up 4 bases and J gave up 3 bases; unmatched junction bases: 6. Per the germline V gene, CDR1 is SGHTA and CDR2 is FQGNSA. The variable domain in full, completed from reference TRBV7-2 and TRBJ1-1, reads GAGVSQSPSNKVTEKGKDVELRCDPISGHTALYWYRQSLGQGLEFLIYFQGNSAPDKSGLPSDRFSAERTGGSVSTLTIQRTQQEDSAVYLCASSWGQGLHTEAFFGQGTRLTVV.

This chain connects TRBV30 to TRBJ1-1; D uncertain. The CDR3 has 13 amino acids. Germline V lookup: CDR1 GTSNPN, CDR2 SVGIG (reference sequence). V lost 3 bases and J 0 bases, leaving 8 bases between the germline ends. The CDR3 DNA sequence: TGTGCCTGGAGCTTGGAGGTGAACACTGAAGCTTTCTTT. It is translated as CAWSLEVNTEAFF.

The gene calls are TRBV9 and TRBJ2-7, with 7 positions matching TRBD2. The CDR3 runs to 16 residues. The germline V gene has CDR1 SGDLS and CDR2 YYNGEE. J lost 4 bases, V lost 0 bases, and 10 bases had no gene match. Here the CDR3 reads CASSVGSGGSRYEQYF. The CDR3 bases are TGTGCCAGCAGCGTAGGTAGTGGCGGGAGTAGATACGAGCAGTACTTC.

This sequence joins TRBV5-1 and TRBJ2-2; 8 bases line up with TRBD2. The CDR3 has 16 amino acids. The V gene's germline CDR1 is SGHRS and CDR2 YFSETQ. With V trimmed by 0 bases and J by 1 base, 2 bases remained unmatched. CDR3 sequence: CASSLARGGNTGELFF. The DNA for the CDR3 is TGCGCCAGCAGCTTGGCCCGGGGGGGGAACACCGGGGAGCTGTTTTTT.

CDR3 nucleotide sequence: TGTGCCAGTAGTATAGGGACAGGGCGGGGCACAGATACGCAGTATTTT. It codes for CASSIGTGRGTDTQYF. The V gene is TRBV19, the J gene TRBJ2-3, with 8 positions matching TRBD1. CDR1 LNHDA and CDR2 SQIVND come from the germline V gene (reference sequence). Trimming took 1 base from V and 1 from J; bases not matched to a gene: 4. This CDR3 has 16 amino acids.

Written as DNA, the CDR3 is TGTGCCAGCAGTCCATCAGGGGGCACAGATACGCAGTATTTT. Translated: CASSPSGGTDTQYF. The chain recombines TRBV6-1 with TRBJ2-3, with D maybe TRBD1 (6 bases). From germline, CDR1 is MNHNS and CDR2 SASEGT. V dropped 5 bases and J dropped 1 base, with 10 bases sitting between them. CDR3 length equals 14 residues.

V gene TRBV7-9 combines with J gene TRBJ2-1, with 10 bases that match TRBD1. The CDR3 has 16 residues. Germline V gene lookup returns CDR1 SEHNR and CDR2 FQNEAQ (reference sequence). The V gene end was trimmed by 5 bases and the J gene end by 3 bases; junction bases not matched to a gene: 7. CDR3 in DNA: TGTGCCAGCAGCGAACGACAGGGGGCTTTCTACAATGAGCAGTTCTTC. This codes for CASSERQGAFYNEQFF.

The rearrangement uses TRBV19 and TRBJ1-1, with 11 positions matching TRBD1. Losses at the gene ends were 5 bases for V and 6 bases for J; bases not matched to a gene: 8. The CDR3 runs 15 residues. Germline V gene data show CDR1 as LNHDA and CDR2 as SQIVND (reference sequence). CDR3 DNA sequence: TGTGCCAGTAGTTCCGGGACAGGGGGTTTGGCTGAAGCTTTCTTT. Protein product: CASSSGTGGLAEAFF.

The chain carries TRBV18 and TRBJ1-4; 7 bases agree with TRBD1. The CDR3 sequence is 14 residues long. Germline-derived CDR1 and CDR2 are KGHSH and LQKENI. V shed 4 bases, J shed 5 bases, and the junction held 4 bases outside the gene matches. The CDR3 DNA reads as TGTGCCAGCTCACAGAACAGGGGAAATGAAAAACTGTTTTTT. It encodes CASSQNRGNEKLFF. The whole variable domain, remainder taken from reference TRBV18 and TRBJ1-4, is NAGVMQNPRHLVRRRGQEARLRCSPMKGHSHVYWYRQLPEEGLKFMVYLQKENIIDESGMPKERFSAEFPKEGPSILRIQQVVRGDSAAYFCASSQNRGNEKLFFGSGTQLSVL.

This rearrangement joins TRBV7-2 to TRBJ2-5; weak D call: TRBD2 (7 bases). CDR1 and CDR2 (germline): SGHTA, FQGNSA. The CDR3 runs 17 residues. V lost 2 bases to trimming and J lost 3 bases, with 19 bases between them. CDR3 nucleotides: TGTGCCAGCAGCTTACGGTGGGGCGGGGGCCTTGAAGAGACCCAGTACTTC. Protein: CASSLRWGGGLEETQYF.

This clone was counted between two and nine times. The rearrangement joins TRBV10-1 to TRBJ2-7; no firm D call. The CDR3 is 12 amino acids. Germline V gene data show CDR1 as WNHNN and CDR2 as SYGVQD (reference sequence). With 9 bases removed from V and 3 bases from J, the gap between germline ends came to 12 bases. The CDR3 DNA reads TGCGCCAGTCCGACAAAGGACTACGAGCAGTACTTC. Its translation: CASPTKDYEQYF.